These 17 T cell receptor beta chains originate from one sample sequenced in a study of cytomegalovirus exposure and HLA in healthy donors. The PCR made use of 60 Vbeta and 13 Jbeta primers. Clones were read by immunoSEQ multiplex PCR, and TCRdb kept only the in-frame ones, dropping some. The repertoire holds 120,000 to 150,000 clones, 75% to 80% seen once, with about 0.66% in the top ten. The sequenced sample consisted of PBMCs. The receptors originated from a male donor in good health and CMV-seronegative.

The V gene is TRBV10-3, the J gene TRBJ1-1, with D perhaps TRBD1 (6 bases). The germline V gene has CDR1 ENHRY and CDR2 SYGVKD. With 2 bases removed from V and 1 base from J, the gap between germline ends came to 11 bases. This CDR3 spans 15 amino acids. The CDR3 nucleotides read TGTGCCATCAGTGAGGGGGGGGCGCGGAACACTGAAGCTTTCTTT. It encodes CAISEGGARNTEAFF.

J is TRBJ1-3 and V is TRBV10-3, with a weak D call TRBD1 (5 bases). The CDR3 is 14 amino acids. Trimming pared 4 bases from V and 4 bases from J, leaving 11 bases between. Germline V gene sequence: CDR1 ENHRY, CDR2 SYGVKD. The CDR3 DNA reads as TGTGCCATCAGTGGACAGCTGGGCGGAAACACCATATATTTT. Translated: CAISGQLGGNTIYF.

This clone was observed a single time. The chain has TRBV9 and TRBJ1-1, with 7 bases that match TRBD1. CDR1 is SGDLS, CDR2 YYNGEE, per germline. The length of the CDR3 is 13 residues. V was pared by 4 bases and J by 5 bases, with 5 bases of the junction left unmatched. In DNA, the CDR3 is TGTGCCAGCAGCTCCCACAGGGGAACTGAAGCTTTCTTT. Translated: CASSSHRGTEAFF.

The chain is built from TRBV6-6 and TRBJ2-7; a possible D gene is TRBD2 (5 bases). Looked up from germline, CDR1 is MNHNY and CDR2 is SVGAGI (reference sequence). V dropped 7 bases and J dropped 1 base, with 14 bases sitting between them. The CDR3 sequence is 14 residues long. This CDR3 reads CASTPPGLSYEQYF. The CDR3 DNA sequence: TGTGCCAGCACTCCCCCGGGATTATCCTACGAGCAGTACTTC.

This clone was seen only a few times. The chain links TRBV19 to TRBJ1-1; 7 bases map to TRBD1. The junction had 9 bases not matched to a gene; V was cut back by 8 bases and J by 3 bases. The V gene's germline CDR1 is LNHDA and CDR2 SQIVND (reference sequence). This CDR3 has 14 amino acids. The CDR3, as DNA: TGTGCCAGTTGCAGGACAGGAGGGTACACTGAAGCTTTCTTT. Translation gives CASCRTGGYTEAFF.

The chain combines TRBV4-1 with TRBJ1-2; 7 bases are shared with TRBD1. CDR1 MGHRA and CDR2 YSYEKL come from the germline V gene. This CDR3 is built from 18 residues. The ends lost 0 bases at V and 2 bases at J; junction bases unmatched: 12. The CDR3 region has the DNA TGCGCCAGCAGCCAAGATGCGTCAGGGGGAACTATAAACTATGGCTACACCTTC. This encodes CASSQDASGGTINYGYTF.

The rearrangement joins TRBV7-2 to TRBJ2-7; D gene unclear. Between the trimmed V and J ends, which lost 4 bases and 6 bases, there was a span of 7 bases. Germline lookup yields CDR1 SGHTA and CDR2 FQGNSA. The CDR3 is 11 amino acids. In nucleotides, the CDR3 is TGTGCCAGCAGCTATGCGTCCGAGCAGTACTTC. Amino acids: CASSYASEQYF.

The V gene is TRBV9, the J gene TRBJ2-1; possibly TRBD2 for D (6 bases). The CDR3 extends over 16 amino acids. Germline CDR1 SGDLS, CDR2 YYNGEE. The V end lost 2 bases, the J end lost 0 bases, and 12 bases lay between the germline ends. The CDR3 nucleotides read TGTGCCAGCAGCGTCTCCCCCGGGAGCTCCTACAATGAGCAGTTCTTC. This sequence encodes CASSVSPGSSYNEQFF.

The chain employs TRBV27 and TRBJ1-1; 7 bases map to TRBD1. Losses at the gene ends were 3 bases for V and 4 bases for J; bases not matched to a gene: 11. CDR3 length: 16 amino acids. Germline CDR1 MNHEY, CDR2 SMNVEV (reference sequence). This chain's CDR3 is CASSFNRGVKGTEAFF. In nucleotides, the CDR3 is TGTGCCAGCAGTTTTAACAGGGGAGTTAAGGGCACTGAAGCTTTCTTT.

This CDR3 reads CASSLIRRGSSYNEQFF. Here the CDR3 DNA reads TGTGCCAGCAGCTTAATTAGAAGGGGAAGCTCCTACAATGAGCAGTTCTTC. This chain links TRBV7-6 with TRBJ2-1; perhaps TRBD1 as D (5 bases). V dropped 2 bases and J dropped 0 bases, with 14 bases sitting between them. This CDR3 spans 17 amino acids. CDR1 is SGHVS, CDR2 FNYEAQ, per germline.

The chain couples TRBV9 to TRBJ1-3, with D perhaps matching TRBD1 (5 bases). CDR3 length equals 16 residues. The germline V and J ends were trimmed by 3 bases and 0 bases, with 13 bases remaining between them. Germline loops: CDR1 SGDLS, CDR2 YYNGEE. The CDR3 coding sequence is TGTGCCAGCAGCGCCGGGACTACCTACTCTGGAAACACCATATATTTT. This translates into CASSAGTTYSGNTIYF.

This clone came up a few times. V and J are TRBV9 and TRBJ2-2, with D possibly TRBD2 on 5 matching bases. The germline gives CDR1 SGDLS, CDR2 YYNGEE. V lost 3 bases to trimming and J lost 1 base, with 10 bases between them. CDR3 length equals 15 residues. CDR3 bases: TGTGCCAGCAGCGGATCTAGCCGGAACACCGGGGAGCTGTTTTTT. The encoded protein is CASSGSSRNTGELFF.

The chain couples TRBV13 to TRBJ2-7; 8 positions agree with TRBD1. J gave up 3 bases and V 1 base, and 8 bases lay outside the gene matches. The CDR3 consists of 16 residues. Germline lookup yields CDR1 PRHDT and CDR2 FYEKMQ (reference sequence). This CDR3 is CASSLAGQAPFYEQYF. The CDR3 bases are TGTGCCAGCAGCTTAGCGGGACAGGCCCCTTTCTACGAGCAGTACTTC.

The V and J genes are TRBV30 and TRBJ1-4; 10 nucleotides match TRBD1. V was clipped by 5 bases and J by 4 bases; unmatched bases: 13. The CDR3 covers 17 residues. Germline CDR1 GTSNPN, CDR2 SVGIG (reference sequence). The CDR3 nucleotides read TGTGCCTGGGACCCGGGACAGGGGAGGTTCGGTAATGAAAAACTGTTTTTT. The encoded protein is CAWDPGQGRFGNEKLFF.

V usage is TRBV9 and J usage is TRBJ2-2; maybe TRBD2 (6 bases). Germline V gene lookup returns CDR1 SGDLS and CDR2 YYNGEE. The CDR3 spans 12 residues. Trimming removed 3 bases at V and 6 bases at J, with 6 bases between. The CDR3 DNA is TGTGCCAGCAGCGCTAGCGCCGGGGAGCTGTTTTTT. Protein product: CASSASAGELFF.

The rearrangement joins TRBV6-1 to TRBJ1-2; D may be TRBD1 (5 bases). The CDR3 has 15 amino acids. V was shortened by 2 bases and J by 4 bases, with 14 bases between the two germline ends. Germline CDR1 and CDR2: MNHNS and SASEGT. This CDR3 is CASSEISQGTYGYTF. The CDR3 DNA is TGTGCCAGCAGTGAAATTTCCCAGGGAACCTATGGCTACACCTTC.

This clone was picked up one time. The chain employs TRBV14 and TRBJ1-2, with TRBD1 matching 7 bases. The CDR3 has 16 amino acids. V shed 0 bases and J 4 bases; nucleotides not matched to a gene: 8. Looked up from germline, CDR1 is SGHDN and CDR2 is FVKESK. CDR3 in DNA: TGTGCCAGCAGCCAAGAAGTGCGGACAGGCGTCTATGGCTACACCTTC. Residues: CASSQEVRTGVYGYTF.